Included here is one T cell receptor (beta chain) sequence, with context. The antigen remains undetermined. This sample was included in a study of shared clonotypes between healthy human individuals. Findings and limits, study-wide: The generation probabilities recorded for non-shared clonotypes fell below those of clonotypes shared by all four donors.

The test was conducted at deep level. Across several immunoSEQ plates, the genomic DNA of each subset was split evenly. Only in-frame clones appear in the TCRdb table, and some are missing; sequencing was by immunoSEQ multiplex PCR. The sample has around 700,000 clones, 60% to 80% seen once. V was clipped by 5 bases and J by 4 bases, with 18 bases between them. Germline assignment: CDR1 MDHEN and CDR2 SYDVKM. The CDR3 has 15 amino acids. Each of the donors was a healthy adult who was HIV-negative and had not had a recent acute infection or vaccination. The J gene is TRBJ2-7, the V gene TRBV28; weak D call: TRBD1 (5 bases). The sequenced sample consisted of memory CD4+ T cells sorted from blood. Sample subset: CD45RA-negative fraction. The sequence was collected from a woman aged 25 to 45 in good health. The DNA for the CDR3 is TGTGCCAGCAGTCCCCGCCGGCCAGGGCCATACGAGCAGTACTTC. Protein: CASSPRRPGPYEQYF.